This T cell receptor (beta chain) comes out of a study of cytomegalovirus exposure and HLA in healthy donors. Whole-study findings and limits: Reportedly, fewer N-insertions than the approximately 690-donor mean appeared in an Asian-associated ancestry cluster in a later analysis. The study found most TCR sequences rare, yet found some public TCRs in many donors. According to the study, roughly 160 TCR beta chains were cytomegalovirus-associated. An analysis done earlier found most TCR beta V segments productive about 90% or about 30% of the time.

The CDR3 runs 11 residues. V was cut by 6 bases and J by 4 bases, with 7 bases left in between. Germline values: CDR1 MNHNS, CDR2 SASEGT. It was with 60 Vbeta and 13 Jbeta primers that the PCR ran. Repertoires were generated with immunoSEQ multiplex PCR, while TCRdb's copy carries only in-frame clones and drops some. The data contain roughly 120,000 clones, 15% to 17% of them seen just once; the ten biggest clones take up about 1.9%. This clone appeared a few times. What it binds is not known. This TCR came from a young woman in good health and CMV-seronegative. The V and J genes are TRBV6-1 and TRBJ2-7; D gene ambiguous. The material sequenced was PBMCs. The CDR3 region is CASSEPYEQYF. The CDR3 nucleotides read TGTGCCAGCAGCGAACCATACGAGCAGTACTTC.